What follows are 2 T cell receptor beta chains derived from one specimen sequenced in a study of cytomegalovirus exposure and HLA in healthy donors. The PCR ran on 60 Vbeta and 13 Jbeta primers. Some clones are missing from TCRdb's copy, which holds only in-frame ones; the method was immunoSEQ multiplex PCR. The table has roughly 100,000 clones, roughly three quarters seen once. Sequenced: PBMCs. Every receptor here comes from a man between 25 and 39 years old in good health and CMV-seronegative.

The chain joins TRBV7-9 to TRBJ2-1; TRBD2 matches 10 bases. This CDR3 is 18 amino acids long. CDR1 is SEHNR and CDR2 is FQNEAQ in the germline V gene (reference sequence). V was pared by 6 bases and J by 6 bases, with 17 bases of the junction left unmatched. Here the CDR3 reads CASSSQATFKREGNEQFF. In DNA form, the CDR3 reads TGTGCCAGCAGTTCTCAAGCGACGTTTAAGCGGGAGGGCAATGAGCAGTTCTTC.

V usage is TRBV15 and J usage is TRBJ2-2, with 7 bases fitting TRBD1. The CDR3 has 15 residues. The junction had 2 bases not matched to a gene; V was cut back by 1 base and J by 3 bases. Germline CDR1 LNHNV, CDR2 YYDKDF (reference sequence). The DNA for the CDR3 is TGTGCCACCAGCAGAGCCGGGACAGACACCGGGGAGCTGTTTTTT. Protein sequence: CATSRAGTDTGELFF.